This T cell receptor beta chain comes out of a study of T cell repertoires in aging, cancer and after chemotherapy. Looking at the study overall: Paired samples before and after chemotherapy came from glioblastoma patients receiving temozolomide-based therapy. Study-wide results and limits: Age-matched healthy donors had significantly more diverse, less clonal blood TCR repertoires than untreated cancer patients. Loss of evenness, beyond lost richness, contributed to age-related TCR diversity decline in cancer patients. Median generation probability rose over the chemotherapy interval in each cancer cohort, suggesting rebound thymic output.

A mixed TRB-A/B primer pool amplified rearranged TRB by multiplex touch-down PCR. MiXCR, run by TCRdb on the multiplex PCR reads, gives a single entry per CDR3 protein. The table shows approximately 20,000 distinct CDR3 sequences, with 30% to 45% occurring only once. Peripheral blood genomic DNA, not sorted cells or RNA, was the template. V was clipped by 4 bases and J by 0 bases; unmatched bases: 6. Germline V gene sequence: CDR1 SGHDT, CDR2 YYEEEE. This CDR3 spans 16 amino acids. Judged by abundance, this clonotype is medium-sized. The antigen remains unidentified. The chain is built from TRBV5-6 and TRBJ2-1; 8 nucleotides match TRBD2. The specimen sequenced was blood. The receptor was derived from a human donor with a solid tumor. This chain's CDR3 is CASSPNSGSSYNEQFF. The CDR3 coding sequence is TGTGCCAGCAGCCCAAACAGCGGGAGCTCCTACAATGAGCAGTTCTTC.